Sequencing of this TCR beta chain was carried out in a study of cytotoxic CD8 clonotypes in ibrutinib-treated CLL. A word on this clone: The antigen remains undetermined.

Study-level results: At the start, clonality exceeded age-matched healthy donors and followed circulating CD8+ T-cell counts.

Profiled with immunoSEQ multiplex PCR; TCRdb holds only in-frame clones, not every one. The data hold 27,000 or so clones, with almost 85% observed a single time. The CDR3 runs to 15 residues. Germline V gene lookup returns CDR1 SGHRS and CDR2 YFSETQ. V was shortened by 4 bases and J by 0 bases, with 11 bases between the two germline ends. This material consisted of PBMCs, taken after 24 months of ibrutinib treatment. This clonotype was sampled from a human donor with chronic lymphocytic leukemia. The genes are TRBV5-1 and TRBJ1-5, with D uncertain. CDR3 bases: TGCGCCAGCAGCAAGGGAGAAAATAGCAATCAGCCCCAGCATTTT. Translating it yields CASSKGENSNQPQHF.